This T cell receptor (beta chain) emerged from a study of blood T cells in healthy people across ages. Only a few counts were recorded for this clonotype. CDR1 and CDR2 from the germline V gene are SQVTM and ANQGSEA. CDR3 length: 12 residues. V shed 4 bases and J shed 2 bases, with 9 bases lying between them. Combining a sample-barcoded 5' primer with a J-beta primer mix, a second PCR ran for about 7 to 12 cycles. TCRdb re-analysed the 5' RACE reads in MiXCR, keeping a single row per CDR3 protein. The sample contains about 290,000 distinct CDR3 sequences, about 25% of which appear only once. This clonotype originated in a woman in her 70s in good health. The chain carries TRBV29-1 and TRBJ2-7, with D tentatively TRBD1 (6 bases). The source material was blood. Written as DNA, the CDR3 is TGCAGCGTTGGGGGACAAGCCTACGAGCAGTACTTC. Amino acid sequence: CSVGGQAYEQYF.